This is a list of T cell receptor beta chains from one sample in a study of blood T cell repertoires in COVID-19. Libraries were prepared by immunoSEQ multiplex PCR; TCRdb keeps only in-frame clonotypes and omits some of them. The table has approximately 300,000 clones, 80% to 90% seen once. The specimen sequenced was peripheral blood. These receptor sequences come from a man in his fifties or sixties with active or convalescent COVID-19. Both conserved end residues are part of each CDR3.

>TRBV5-4
CASSLGGPTNEKLFF
>TRBV3-1/TRBV3-2
CASRTSGRTDTQYF
>TRBV28
CASITGSSYNSPLHF
>TRBV5-4
CASSPGLAGIVNEQFF
>TRBV7-2
CASSLEGSGGSETQYF
>TRBV5-4
CASSLGGTGRGEQYF
>TRBV19
CASRWLAGYNEQFF
>TRBV28
CASSVGQFDGYTF
>TRBV7-2
CASSLQAGPYNSPLHF
>TRBV9
CASSVGDRGYSPLHF
>TRBV7-2
CASSSGLSSLTDTQYF
>TRBV30
CAWSRGVGTEAFF
>TRBV5-1
CASSSEPGQLFSPLHF
>TRBV19
CASSIDSSREAFF
>TRBV6-1
CASSEGEGFTYEQYF
>TRBV5-5
CASSLSPVLGQGAYEQYF
>TRBV6-5
CASIDWTGGKLSAFF
>TRBV9
CASRNSPGGTYEQYF
>TRBV18
CASSPDRSSYNEQFF
>TRBV18
CASSPQQDSGNTIYF
>TRBV11-2
CASSQTSGVFNEQFF
>TRBV28
CASSLAGITGELFF
>TRBV29-1
CSVEEDYRAGAEAFF
>TRBV3-1/TRBV3-2
CASSQPPGEGQFF
>TRBV28
CASGGRLAGDYEQYF
>TRBV2
CASSDTPRWDSSNSPLHF
>TRBV11-2
CASSWDWATDTQYF
>TRBV20-1
CSALRDTEAFF
>TRBV15
CATYRDKNTEAFF
>TRBV6-1
CASSENTGEQYF
>TRBV5-1
CASSLAGGPGNEQFF
>TRBV7-2
CASSLMVGGIQETQYF
>TRBV5-1
CASSLGGLAYEQYF
>TRBV18
CASSPRTASNYGYTF
>TRBV4-1
CASSQVRRGTGVTYEQYF
>TRBV27
CASSSRDSSTGELFF
>TRBV14
CASSRGLATDTQYF
>TRBV4-1
CASSQTSGRSYEQYF
>TRBV9
CASSGGPAPGELFF
>TRBV10-2
CASSVDGGFQETQYF
>TRBV3-1/TRBV3-2
CASSQDGNEQFF
>TRBV6-1
CASSELGQGQEKLFF
>TRBV27
CASRSGQGVGEQYF
>TRBV9
CASSVVGGATGELFF
>TRBV6-4
CASSDSLLKLINQPQHF